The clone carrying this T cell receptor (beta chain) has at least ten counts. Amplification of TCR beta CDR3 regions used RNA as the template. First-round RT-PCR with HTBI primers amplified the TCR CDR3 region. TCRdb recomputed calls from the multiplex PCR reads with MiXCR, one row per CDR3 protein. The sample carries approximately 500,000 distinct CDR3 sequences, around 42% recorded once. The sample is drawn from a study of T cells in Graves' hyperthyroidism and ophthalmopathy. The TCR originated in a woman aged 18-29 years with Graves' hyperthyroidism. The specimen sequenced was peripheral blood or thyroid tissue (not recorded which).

This CDR3 is CASSSVGANVLTF. The CDR3 DNA is TGTGCCAGCAGTTCGGTTGGGGCCAACGTCCTGACTTTC. The V and J genes are TRBV6-5 and TRBJ2-6; D is ambiguous. CDR1 and CDR2 (germline): MNHEY, SVGAGI. This CDR3 has 13 amino acids. V lost 4 bases to trimming and J lost 3 bases, with 4 bases between them.